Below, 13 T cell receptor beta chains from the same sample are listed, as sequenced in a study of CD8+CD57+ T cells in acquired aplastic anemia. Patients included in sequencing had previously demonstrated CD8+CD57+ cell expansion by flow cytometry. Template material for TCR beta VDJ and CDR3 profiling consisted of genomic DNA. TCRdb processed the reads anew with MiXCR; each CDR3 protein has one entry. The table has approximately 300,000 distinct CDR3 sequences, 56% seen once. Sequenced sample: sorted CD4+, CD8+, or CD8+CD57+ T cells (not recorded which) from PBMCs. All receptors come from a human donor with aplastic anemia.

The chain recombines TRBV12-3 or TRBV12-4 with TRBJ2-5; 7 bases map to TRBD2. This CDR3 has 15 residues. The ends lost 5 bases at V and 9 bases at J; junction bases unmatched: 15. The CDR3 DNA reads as TGTGCCAGCAGTCCACACGCGGGAGTCGTAGCGTCCCAGTACTTC. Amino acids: CASSPHAGVVASQYF.

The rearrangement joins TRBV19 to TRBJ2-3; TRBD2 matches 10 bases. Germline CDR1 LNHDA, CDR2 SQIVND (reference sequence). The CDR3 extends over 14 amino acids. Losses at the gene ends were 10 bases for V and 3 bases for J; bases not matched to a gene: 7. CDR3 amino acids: CATRSGRGTDTQYF. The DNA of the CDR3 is TGTGCCACCAGGAGCGGGAGGGGGACAGATACGCAGTATTTT.

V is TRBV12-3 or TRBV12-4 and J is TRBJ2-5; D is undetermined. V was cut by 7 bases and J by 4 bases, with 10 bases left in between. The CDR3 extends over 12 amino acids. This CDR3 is CASTGGPETQYF. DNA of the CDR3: TGTGCCAGCACGGGCGGCCCAGAGACCCAGTACTTC.

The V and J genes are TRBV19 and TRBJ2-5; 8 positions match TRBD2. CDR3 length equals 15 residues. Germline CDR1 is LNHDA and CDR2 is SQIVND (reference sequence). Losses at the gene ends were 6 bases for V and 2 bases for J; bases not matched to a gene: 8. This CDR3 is CASREVGLEQETQYF. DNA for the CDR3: TGTGCCAGTAGGGAAGTGGGACTAGAACAAGAGACCCAGTACTTC.

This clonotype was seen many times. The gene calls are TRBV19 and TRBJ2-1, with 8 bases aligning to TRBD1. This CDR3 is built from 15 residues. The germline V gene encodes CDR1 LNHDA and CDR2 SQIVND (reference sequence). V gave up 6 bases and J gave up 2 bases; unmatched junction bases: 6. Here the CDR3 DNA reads TGTGCCAGTAGCGCCAGACAGGGGACCTACAATGAGCAGTTCTTC. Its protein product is CASSARQGTYNEQFF.

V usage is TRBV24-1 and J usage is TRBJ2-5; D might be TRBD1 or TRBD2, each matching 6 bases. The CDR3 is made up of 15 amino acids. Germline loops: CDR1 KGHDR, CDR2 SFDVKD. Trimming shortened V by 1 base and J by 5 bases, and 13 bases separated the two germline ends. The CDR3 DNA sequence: TGTGCCACCAGTGATTTACGAAGGGGGAGGGAGACCCAGTACTTC. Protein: CATSDLRRGRETQYF.

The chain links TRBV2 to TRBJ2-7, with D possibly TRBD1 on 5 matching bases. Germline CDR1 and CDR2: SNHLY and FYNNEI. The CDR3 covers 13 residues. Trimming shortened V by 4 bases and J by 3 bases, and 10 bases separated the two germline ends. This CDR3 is CASSVRQIYEQYF. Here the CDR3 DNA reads TGTGCCAGCAGTGTACGACAGATCTACGAGCAGTACTTC.

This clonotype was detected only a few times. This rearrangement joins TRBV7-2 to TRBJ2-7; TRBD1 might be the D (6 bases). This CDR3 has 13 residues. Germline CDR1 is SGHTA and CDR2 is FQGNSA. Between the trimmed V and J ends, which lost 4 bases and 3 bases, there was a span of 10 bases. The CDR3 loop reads CASSSGQYYEQYF. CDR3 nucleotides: TGTGCCAGCAGCTCAGGACAGTACTACGAGCAGTACTTC.

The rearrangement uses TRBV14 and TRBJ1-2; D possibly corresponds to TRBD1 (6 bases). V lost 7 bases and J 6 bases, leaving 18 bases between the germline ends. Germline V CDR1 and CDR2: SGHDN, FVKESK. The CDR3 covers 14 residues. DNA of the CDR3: TGTGCCAGCACCCTAGGGGGGACCTACAATGGCTACACCTTC. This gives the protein CASTLGGTYNGYTF.

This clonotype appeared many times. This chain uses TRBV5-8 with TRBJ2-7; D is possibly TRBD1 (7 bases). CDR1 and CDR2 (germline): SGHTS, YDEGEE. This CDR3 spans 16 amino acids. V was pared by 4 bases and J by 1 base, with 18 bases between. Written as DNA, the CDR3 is TGTGCCAGCAGCCCCTCAGGGGGGAGTCTATCCTACGAGCAGTACTTC. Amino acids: CASSPSGGSLSYEQYF.

CDR3 coding DNA: TGTGCCAGCAGGGACCCGGGGACTAGTGGAGAGACCCAGTACTTC. Translation gives CASRDPGTSGETQYF. The chain links TRBV25-1 to TRBJ2-5; 8 nucleotides match TRBD2. Germline CDR1 reads MGHDK; CDR2 reads SYGVNS. V dropped 6 bases and J dropped 4; count of bases not matched to a gene: 10. This CDR3 is built from 15 residues.

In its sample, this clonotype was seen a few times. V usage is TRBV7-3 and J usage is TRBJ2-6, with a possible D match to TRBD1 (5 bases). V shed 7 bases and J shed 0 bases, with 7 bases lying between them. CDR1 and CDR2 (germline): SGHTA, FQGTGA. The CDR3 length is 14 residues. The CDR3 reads CASTQGSGANVLTF. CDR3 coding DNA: TGTGCCAGCACGCAGGGCTCTGGGGCCAACGTCCTGACTTTC.

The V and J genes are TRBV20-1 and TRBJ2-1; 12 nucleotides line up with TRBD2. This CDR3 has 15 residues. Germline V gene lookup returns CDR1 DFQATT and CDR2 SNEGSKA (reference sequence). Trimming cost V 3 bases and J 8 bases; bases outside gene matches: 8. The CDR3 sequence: CSARSLAGGSHEQFF. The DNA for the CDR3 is TGCAGTGCTAGGAGTCTAGCGGGAGGGTCCCATGAGCAGTTCTTC.